Below, 26 T cell receptor beta chains from the same sample are listed, as sequenced in a study of shared clonotypes between healthy human individuals. The assay was immunoSEQ multiplex PCR, and TCRdb's table has in-frame clones only and misses some. The sample lists hundreds of thousands of clones, about 96% seen once, with less than 0.13% in the top ten. The naive CD8 population came from CD45RO-negative cells selected for CCR7, without terminally differentiated effector memory CD45RA+ cells. Material: naive CD8+ T cells sorted from blood. These TCRs come from a woman in her 30s in good health.

The chain recombines TRBV4-1 with TRBJ2-7; D ambiguous. V lost 0 bases, J lost 3 bases, and 15 bases lay in between. The CDR3 covers 16 residues. From germline, CDR1 is MGHRA and CDR2 YSYEKL. The CDR3 coding sequence is TGCGCCAGCAGCCAAGATATGGGTGGGATCAACTACGAGCAGTACTTC. Translating it yields CASSQDMGGINYEQYF.

The chain couples TRBV28 to TRBJ2-5; 7 bases align to TRBD2. Per germline, CDR1 MDHEN and CDR2 SYDVKM. CDR3 size: 15 residues. J was trimmed by 2 bases and V by 5 bases; bases with no gene match: 8. Written as DNA, the CDR3 is TGTGCCAGCAGTCTCTCTAGCGGAGCTCAAGAGACCCAGTACTTC. It specifies CASSLSSGAQETQYF.

This clone showed up just once. This chain connects TRBV30 to TRBJ2-2; unclear D gene. The CDR3 runs to 15 residues. The V and J ends lost 2 bases and 1 base respectively, with 11 bases between them. Germline V gives CDR1 GTSNPN, CDR2 SVGIG (reference sequence). The CDR3 region has the DNA TGTGCCTGGAGTACTTGGCACGAGAACACCGGGGAGCTGTTTTTT. Its protein product is CAWSTWHENTGELFF.

The gene calls are TRBV7-2 and TRBJ1-5; D might be TRBD1 (6 bases). Trimming left V 5 bases short and J 6 bases short, with 23 bases between. The CDR3 length is 17 residues. Germline V gene lookup returns CDR1 SGHTA and CDR2 FQGNSA. CDR3 sequence (DNA): TGTGCCAGCAGCATAGGCCTTAGAGGGGGGAGAGGTCAGCCCCAGCATTTT. Its translation: CASSIGLRGGRGQPQHF. Full variable domain (rest looked up from reference TRBV7-2 and TRBJ1-5): GAGVSQSPSNKVTEKGKDVELRCDPISGHTALYWYRQSLGQGLEFLIYFQGNSAPDKSGLPSDRFSAERTGGSVSTLTIQRTQQEDSAVYLCASSIGLRGGRGQPQHFGDGTRLSIL.

The J gene is TRBJ1-2, the V gene TRBV7-8; possible D gene TRBD1, 6 bases. V gave up 10 bases and J gave up 6 bases, with 27 bases separating them. This CDR3 is 16 amino acids long. Germline lookup yields CDR1 SGHVS and CDR2 FQNEAQ. The CDR3 protein is CATYKPGHPNQDGYTF. The CDR3 region has the DNA TGTGCCACCTACAAACCGGGACACCCGAATCAGGATGGCTACACCTTC.

This rearrangement joins TRBV28 to TRBJ2-1, with a tentative D call TRBD2 (5 bases). The CDR3 is 14 amino acids. V was trimmed by 3 bases and J by 8 bases, leaving 14 bases between them. Germline V lookup: CDR1 MDHEN, CDR2 SYDVKM. CDR3 region: CASSLGLAVDEQFF. CDR3 nucleotide sequence: TGTGCCAGCAGTTTGGGTCTAGCCGTCGATGAGCAGTTCTTC.

This clone appeared a single time. This rearrangement joins TRBV27 to TRBJ1-2; TRBD1 matches 8 bases. CDR1 MNHEY and CDR2 SMNVEV come from the germline V gene (reference sequence). This CDR3 is built from 14 residues. Germline trimming cut 7 bases from V and 2 bases from J; bases unmatched to any gene: 6. This CDR3 is CASKGTGENYGYTF. As DNA, the CDR3 is TGTGCCAGCAAAGGGACAGGAGAGAACTATGGCTACACCTTC.

The rearrangement uses TRBV7-3 and TRBJ2-5, with 9 bases fitting TRBD1. The closer fit of TRBJ2-7 to the DNA end suggests the J call may be wrong. Germline V gene lookup returns CDR1 SGHTA and CDR2 FQGTGA. The CDR3 has 14 residues. In DNA, the CDR3 is TGTGCCAGCAGCTACCGGGACAGGGCCCACGAGCAGTACTTC. Translation: CASSYRDRAHEQYF.

The chain links TRBV13 to TRBJ2-7; 7 nucleotides agree with TRBD2. There are 15 residues in the CDR3. Losses at the gene ends were 5 bases for V and 4 bases for J; bases not matched to a gene: 11. Germline CDR1 and CDR2: PRHDT and FYEKMQ (reference sequence). DNA for the CDR3: TGTGCCAGCAGCCCACGGGGCGGGAGTTGGTACGAGCAGTACTTC. Translation: CASSPRGGSWYEQYF. The full variable domain, in which reference TRBV13 and TRBJ2-7 provide the parts outside the CDR3, is AAGVIQSPRHLIKEKRETATLKCYPIPRHDTVYWYQQGPGQDPQFLISFYEKMQSDKGSIPDRFSAQQFSDYHSELNMSSLELGDSALYFCASSPRGGSWYEQYFGPGTRLTVT.

V is TRBV27 and J is TRBJ1-5, with 10 bases aligning to TRBD1. CDR3 length: 15 amino acids. The trim removed 5 bases at V and 5 bases at J, leaving 6 bases unmatched. CDR1 is MNHEY, CDR2 SMNVEV, per germline (reference sequence). For the CDR3, the DNA is TGTGCCAGCAGTCCAAGGACAGGGGGGGATCAGCCCCAGCATTTT. Amino acid sequence: CASSPRTGGDQPQHF.

This sequence joins TRBV11-2 and TRBJ2-1; D perhaps matches TRBD1 (6 bases). The CDR3 is 14 amino acids. Trimming took off 5 bases at V and 2 bases at J, with 10 bases between the two ends. Germline V gene lookup returns CDR1 SGHAT and CDR2 FQNNGV. The CDR3 reads CASSQGRTYNEQFF. For the CDR3, the DNA is TGTGCCAGCAGCCAGGGGCGGACCTACAATGAGCAGTTCTTC.

The V gene is TRBV7-9, the J gene TRBJ2-2; D possibly corresponds to TRBD1 (6 bases). The V end lost 3 bases, the J end lost 5 bases, and 16 bases lay between the germline ends. This CDR3 spans 16 amino acids. Germline CDR1 SEHNR, CDR2 FQNEAQ (reference sequence). The CDR3 is CASSLGAGQGTGELFF. DNA for the CDR3: TGTGCCAGCAGCTTGGGGGCGGGCCAGGGGACCGGGGAGCTGTTTTTT.

The rearrangement joins TRBV4-1 to TRBJ2-7, with 14 bases fitting TRBD2. CDR1 is MGHRA and CDR2 is YSYEKL in the germline V gene. The CDR3 contains 15 residues. V was clipped by 0 bases and J by 6 bases; unmatched bases: 1. The CDR3 DNA sequence: TGCGCCAGCAGCCAAGAGGGACTAGCGGGAGTCGAGCAGTACTTC. It translates to CASSQEGLAGVEQYF.

V and J are TRBV28 and TRBJ2-1, with 7 bases aligning to TRBD1. This CDR3 spans 16 amino acids. V shed 5 bases, J shed 0 bases, and the junction held 7 bases outside the gene matches. CDR1 MDHEN and CDR2 SYDVKM come from the germline V gene. The CDR3 sequence: CASSRQGNPSYNEQFF. The CDR3 DNA is TGTGCCAGCAGTCGACAGGGAAATCCCTCCTACAATGAGCAGTTCTTC.

This rearrangement joins TRBV7-9 to TRBJ2-6; 9 bases are a match to TRBD1. The CDR3 has 19 amino acids. V lost 1 base, J lost 0 bases, and 7 bases stayed unmatched. Germline V gives CDR1 SEHNR, CDR2 FQNEAQ (reference sequence). The CDR3 spells CASSLGTGAWNSGANVLTF. The DNA of the CDR3 is TGTGCCAGCAGCTTAGGGACAGGGGCCTGGAACTCTGGGGCCAACGTCCTGACTTTC.

This clone is a singleton in its sample. This chain joins TRBV28 and TRBJ1-1; D is ambiguous. The CDR3 totals 14 residues. V was cut by 3 bases and J by 8 bases, with 16 bases left in between. Germline assignment: CDR1 MDHEN and CDR2 SYDVKM. This CDR3 reads CASSFDGILTEAFF. CDR3 bases: TGTGCCAGCAGTTTCGATGGCATTCTGACCGAAGCTTTCTTT.

The chain joins TRBV30 to TRBJ2-7, with TRBD2 as a possible D gene (6 bases). This CDR3 spans 15 amino acids. V was cut by 1 base and J by 0 bases, with 13 bases left in between. CDR1 is GTSNPN, CDR2 SVGIG, per germline (reference sequence). The CDR3 region has the DNA TGTGCCTGGAGTGGGGACTTGGGGGGCTCCTACGAGCAGTACTTC. Amino acid sequence: CAWSGDLGGSYEQYF.

This CDR3 is CASGRDRKNSNQPQHF. In DNA, the CDR3 is TGTGCCAGCGGACGAGACCGAAAGAATAGCAATCAGCCCCAGCATTTT. This sequence joins TRBV2 and TRBJ1-5; D is unclear. There are 16 residues in the CDR3. V was pared by 8 bases and J by 0 bases, with 17 bases between. CDR1 and CDR2 (germline): SNHLY, FYNNEI.

The V gene is TRBV5-1, the J gene TRBJ2-7; 9 bases are shared with TRBD2. The germline V gene has CDR1 SGHRS and CDR2 YFSETQ. This CDR3 contains 18 residues. The V segment lost 0 bases and the J segment 3 bases; nucleotides outside the gene matches: 13. CDR3 DNA sequence: TGCGCCAGCAGCTTGGCCGGTTCACTGAGGCGGGAGGGCTACGAGCAGTACTTC. This codes for CASSLAGSLRREGYEQYF. The full variable domain, completed using reference TRBV5-1 and TRBJ2-7, is KAGVTQTPRYLIKTRGQQVTLSCSPISGHRSVSWYQQTPGQGLQFLFEYFSETQRNKGNFPGRFSGRQFSNSRSEMNVSTLELGDSALYLCASSLAGSLRREGYEQYFGPGTRLTVT.

This clone was recorded once. V gene TRBV5-4 combines with J gene TRBJ2-3; D may correspond to TRBD1 or TRBD2 (5 bases each). V lost 5 bases and J 0 bases, leaving 10 bases between the germline ends. Germline CDR1 reads SGHNT; CDR2 reads YYREEE (reference sequence). The CDR3 runs to 14 residues. The CDR3 spells CASRLWGSTDTQYF. Here the CDR3 DNA reads TGTGCCAGCAGATTGTGGGGGAGCACAGATACGCAGTATTTT.

The J gene is TRBJ2-7, the V gene TRBV4-1, with D possibly being TRBD1 (6 bases). V was trimmed by 3 bases and J by 0 bases, leaving 15 bases between them. Germline V gene sequence: CDR1 MGHRA, CDR2 YSYEKL. The CDR3 has 16 amino acids. The CDR3 reads CASSQLHGTSSYEQYF. CDR3 DNA sequence: TGCGCCAGCAGCCAGTTACACGGGACATCCTCCTACGAGCAGTACTTC.

V gene TRBV4-2 combines with J gene TRBJ2-1, with 13 bases identical to TRBD2. The CDR3 runs to 17 residues. J was trimmed by 7 bases and V by 0 bases; bases with no gene match: 6. CDR1 and CDR2 from the germline V gene are LGHNA and YNFKEQ. This chain's CDR3 is CASSQESRTSGRNEQFF. Written as DNA, the CDR3 is TGTGCCAGCAGCCAAGAAAGTAGGACTAGCGGGAGAAATGAGCAGTTCTTC.

The chain is built from TRBV6-6 and TRBJ2-1; D is uncertain. CDR1 and CDR2 from the germline V gene are MNHNY and SVGAGI (reference sequence). The V and J ends lost 5 bases and 8 bases respectively, with 16 bases between them. The CDR3 runs 14 residues. The CDR3 spells CASSPHSSGDEQFF. The CDR3 region has the DNA TGTGCCAGCAGTCCCCACTCGAGTGGCGATGAGCAGTTCTTC.

V usage is TRBV27 and J usage is TRBJ2-1; D remains ambiguous. V was clipped by 7 bases and J by 1 base, with 14 bases between them. The V gene's germline CDR1 is MNHEY and CDR2 SMNVEV (reference sequence). The CDR3 length is 15 residues. CDR3 in amino acids: CASTLTSPSYNEQFF. The DNA of the CDR3 is TGTGCCAGCACCCTGACCTCCCCGTCCTACAATGAGCAGTTCTTC.

The chain couples TRBV5-6 to TRBJ2-7; D uncertain. Trimming pared 0 bases from V and 4 bases from J, leaving 14 bases between. Germline V CDR1 and CDR2: SGHDT, YYEEEE. The CDR3 has 15 residues. The CDR3 loop reads CASSLGQATSYEQYF. CDR3 nucleotide sequence: TGTGCCAGCAGCTTGGGGCAGGCCACAAGTTACGAGCAGTACTTC.

The chain joins TRBV20-1 to TRBJ1-1, with D perhaps matching TRBD1 (5 bases). Germline CDR1 reads DFQATT; CDR2 reads SNEGSKA (reference sequence). Trimming left V 0 bases short and J 9 bases short, with 8 bases between. The CDR3 covers 11 residues. The CDR3 is CSARDLGQAFF. The CDR3 DNA follows: TGCAGTGCTAGAGACCTGGGGCAAGCTTTCTTT.